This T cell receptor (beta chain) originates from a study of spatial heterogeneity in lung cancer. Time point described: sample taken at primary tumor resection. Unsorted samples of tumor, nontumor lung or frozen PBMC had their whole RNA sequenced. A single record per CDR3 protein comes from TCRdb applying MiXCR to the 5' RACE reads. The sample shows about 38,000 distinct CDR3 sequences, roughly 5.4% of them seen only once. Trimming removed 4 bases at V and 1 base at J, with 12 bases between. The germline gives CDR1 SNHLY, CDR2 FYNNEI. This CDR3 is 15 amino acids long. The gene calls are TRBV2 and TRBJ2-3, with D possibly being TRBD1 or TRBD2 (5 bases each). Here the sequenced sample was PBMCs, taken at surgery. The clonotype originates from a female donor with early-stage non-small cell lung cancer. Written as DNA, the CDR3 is TGTGCCAGCAGTGTTGTGGGGGTGGGCACAGATACGCAGTATTTT. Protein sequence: CASSVVGVGTDTQYF.